What follows describes a single T cell receptor (beta chain). CDR3 length: 16 residues. CDR1 is SGHRS, CDR2 YFSETQ, per germline. Between the trimmed V and J ends, which lost 4 bases and 4 bases, there was a span of 21 bases. The data were obtained in a study of OX40 agonist ivuxolimab in advanced cancers. Sequenced by immunoSEQ multiplex PCR; TCRdb stores in-frame clones only, minus some. Of over 40,000 clones in the sample, about 86% were seen once. This sample comprised CD4+ or CD8+ T cells sorted from blood, obtained in a trial of the OX40 agonist ivuxolimab. The V call is TRBV5-1, the J call TRBJ2-7; D may be TRBD2 (5 bases). This receptor was identified in an adult with an advanced solid tumor such as melanoma, head and neck, liver or kidney cancer. CDR3 DNA: TGCGCCAGCAGCCGTCTCACCGGGGAGCTAGAGTACGAGCAGTACTTC. Its translation: CASSRLTGELEYEQYF.